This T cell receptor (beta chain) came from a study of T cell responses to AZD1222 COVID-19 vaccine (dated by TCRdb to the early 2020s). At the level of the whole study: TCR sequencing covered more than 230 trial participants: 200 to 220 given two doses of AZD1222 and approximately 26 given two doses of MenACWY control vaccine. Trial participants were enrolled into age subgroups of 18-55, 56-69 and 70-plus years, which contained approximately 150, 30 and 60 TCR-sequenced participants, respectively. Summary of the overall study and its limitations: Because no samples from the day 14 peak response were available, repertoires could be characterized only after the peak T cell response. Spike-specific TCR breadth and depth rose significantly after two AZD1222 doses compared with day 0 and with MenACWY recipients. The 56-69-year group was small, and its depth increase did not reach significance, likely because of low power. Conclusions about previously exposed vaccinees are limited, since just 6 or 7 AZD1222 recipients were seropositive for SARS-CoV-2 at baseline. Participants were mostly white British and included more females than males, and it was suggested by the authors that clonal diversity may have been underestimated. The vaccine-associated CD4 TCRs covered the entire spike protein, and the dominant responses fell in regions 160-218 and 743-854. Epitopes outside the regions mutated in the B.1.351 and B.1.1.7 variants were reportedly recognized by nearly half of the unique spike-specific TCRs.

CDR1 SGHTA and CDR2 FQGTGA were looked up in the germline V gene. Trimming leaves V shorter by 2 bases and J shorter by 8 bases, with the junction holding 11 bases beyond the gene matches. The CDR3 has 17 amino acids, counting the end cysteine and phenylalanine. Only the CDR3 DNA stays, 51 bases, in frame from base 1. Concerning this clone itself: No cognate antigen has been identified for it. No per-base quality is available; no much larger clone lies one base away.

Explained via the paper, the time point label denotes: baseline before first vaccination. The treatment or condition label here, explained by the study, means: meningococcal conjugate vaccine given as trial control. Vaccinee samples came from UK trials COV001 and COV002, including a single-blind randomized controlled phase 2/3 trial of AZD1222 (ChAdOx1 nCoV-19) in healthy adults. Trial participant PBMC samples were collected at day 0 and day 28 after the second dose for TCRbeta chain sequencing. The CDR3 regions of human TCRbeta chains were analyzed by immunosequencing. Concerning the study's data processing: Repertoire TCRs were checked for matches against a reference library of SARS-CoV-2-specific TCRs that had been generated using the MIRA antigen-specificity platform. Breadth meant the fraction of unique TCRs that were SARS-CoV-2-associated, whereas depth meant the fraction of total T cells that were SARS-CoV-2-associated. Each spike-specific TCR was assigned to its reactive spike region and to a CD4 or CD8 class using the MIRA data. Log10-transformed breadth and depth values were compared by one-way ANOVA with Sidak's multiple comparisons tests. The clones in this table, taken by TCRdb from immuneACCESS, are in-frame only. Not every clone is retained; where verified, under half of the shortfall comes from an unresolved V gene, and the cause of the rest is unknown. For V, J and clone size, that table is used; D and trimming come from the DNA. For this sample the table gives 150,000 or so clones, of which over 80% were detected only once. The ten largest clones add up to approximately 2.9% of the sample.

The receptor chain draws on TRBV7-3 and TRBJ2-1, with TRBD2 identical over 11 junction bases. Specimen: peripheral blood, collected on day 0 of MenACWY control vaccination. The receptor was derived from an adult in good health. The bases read TGTGCCAGCAGCTTAGTAGCGGGAGGGCCCGTAACGTATGAGCAGTTCTTC. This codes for CASSLVAGGPVTYEQFF.